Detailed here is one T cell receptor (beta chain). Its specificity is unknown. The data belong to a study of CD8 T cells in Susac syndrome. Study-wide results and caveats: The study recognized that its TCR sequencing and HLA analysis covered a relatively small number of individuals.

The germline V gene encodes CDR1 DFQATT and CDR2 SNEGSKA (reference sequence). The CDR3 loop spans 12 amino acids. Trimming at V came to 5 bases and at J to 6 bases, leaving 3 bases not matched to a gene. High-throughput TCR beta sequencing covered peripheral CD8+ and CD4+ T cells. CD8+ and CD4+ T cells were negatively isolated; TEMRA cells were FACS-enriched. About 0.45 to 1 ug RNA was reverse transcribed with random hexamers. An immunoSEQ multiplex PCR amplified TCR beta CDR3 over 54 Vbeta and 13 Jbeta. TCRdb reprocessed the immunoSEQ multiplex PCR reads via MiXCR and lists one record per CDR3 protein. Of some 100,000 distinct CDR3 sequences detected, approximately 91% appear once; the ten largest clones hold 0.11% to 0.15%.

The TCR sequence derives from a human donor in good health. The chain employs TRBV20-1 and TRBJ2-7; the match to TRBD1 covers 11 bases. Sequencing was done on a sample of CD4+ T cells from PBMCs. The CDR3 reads CSALGTGGEQYF. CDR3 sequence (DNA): TGCAGTGCTTTGGGGACAGGGGGCGAGCAGTACTTC.